This T cell receptor (beta chain) emerged from a study of blood T cell repertoires in COVID-19. The overall study: Acute-phase and convalescent COVID-19 samples originated in the United States, Italy and Spain. PBMCs, B-cell-depleted T cells, or T cells were the source of the cDNA or gDNA that made up the material.

Germline assignment: CDR1 SGHVS and CDR2 FNYEAQ. CDR3 length: 15 amino acids. The V end lost 4 bases, the J end lost 2 bases, and 13 bases lay between the germline ends. Original processing notes: Reference gene primer amplification in the assay estimated nucleated cell counts. Generated by immunoSEQ multiplex PCR, the TCRdb table keeps only in-frame clones and is missing some. The DNA gave D and trimming, while V, J and clone size come from that table. The table lists approximately 98,000 clones, roughly 80% of them singletons. Sequences were obtained from peripheral blood. The receptor comes from a man older than 75 with acute or convalescent COVID-19. The V and J genes are TRBV7-6 and TRBJ2-3; D might be TRBD2 (5 bases). This CDR3 reads CASSSLGLVTDTQYF. CDR3 nucleotides: TGTGCCAGCAGCTCACTCGGACTTGTCACAGATACGCAGTATTTT.